Shown below are 24 T cell receptor beta chains from a single sample sequenced in a study of blood T cells in healthy people across ages. The use of a sample-barcoded 5' primer and a J-beta primer mix characterized a second PCR of 7 to 11 cycles. Via MiXCR, TCRdb re-called the 5' RACE reads, giving one row per CDR3 protein. The table has roughly 1,500,000 distinct CDR3 sequences, roughly 40% seen once. The sample comprised blood. These receptors were collected from a young woman in good health.

This clonotype was recorded a few times. J is TRBJ2-3 and V is TRBV20-1; either TRBD1 or TRBD2 may fit D (5 bases each). V was pared by 5 bases and J by 10 bases, with 22 bases between. This CDR3 is built from 14 residues. CDR1 and CDR2 from the germline V gene are DFQATT and SNEGSKA (reference sequence). The CDR3 bases are TGCAGTGCTGTTCCCGGGACCACTCTGACTGCGCAGTATTTT. Translating gives CSAVPGTTLTAQYF.

For the CDR3, the DNA is TGCAGTGCTAGGTTACAGGGGAGGAACACTGAAGCTTTCTTT. Translated: CSARLQGRNTEAFF. The chain links TRBV20-1 to TRBJ1-1; the match to TRBD1 covers 7 bases. This CDR3 spans 14 amino acids. CDR1 is DFQATT, CDR2 SNEGSKA, per germline (reference sequence). V gave up 3 bases and J gave up 1 base; unmatched junction bases: 5.

The CDR3 protein is CASSRSGGNSETQYF. The CDR3 DNA is TGTGCCAGCAGTAGGTCAGGGGGCAACTCCGAGACCCAGTACTTC. The chain carries TRBV6-6 and TRBJ2-5; 8 nucleotides align to TRBD1. Germline values: CDR1 MNHNY, CDR2 SVGAGI (reference sequence). The V gene end was trimmed by 5 bases and the J gene end by 5 bases; junction bases not matched to a gene: 10. This CDR3 is 15 amino acids long.

This clonotype turned up a few times. The chain links TRBV6-2 or TRBV6-3 to TRBJ2-1, with D maybe TRBD2 (6 bases). The V gene lost 8 bases and the J gene lost 6 bases, with 23 bases spanning the gap. The CDR3 length is 16 residues. Looked up from germline, CDR1 is MNHEY and CDR2 is SVGEGT. CDR3: CASSSLWASVGNEQFF. CDR3 coding DNA: TGTGCCAGCTCCTCCCTGTGGGCTAGCGTTGGCAATGAGCAGTTCTTC.

In this sample, this clonotype turned up a few times. The gene calls are TRBV12-5 and TRBJ2-1; possibly TRBD2 for D (5 bases). Germline V gives CDR1 LGHNT, CDR2 FRNRAP. V lost 8 bases and J 9 bases, leaving 14 bases between the germline ends. The length of the CDR3 is 12 residues. The CDR3 sequence is CASLGLAAEQFF. CDR3 in DNA: TGTGCTAGTCTTGGGCTAGCAGCTGAGCAGTTCTTC.

This clonotype came up a few times. The CDR3 reads CSVGETGTAPLAKNIQYF. As DNA, the CDR3 is TGCAGCGTTGGGGAGACAGGGACAGCCCCCCTAGCCAAAAACATTCAGTACTTC. V usage is TRBV29-1 and J usage is TRBJ2-4; TRBD1 aligns across 7 bases. The CDR3 extends over 18 amino acids. The V gene's germline CDR1 is SQVTM and CDR2 ANQGSEA. J lost 0 bases, V lost 4 bases, and 15 bases had no gene match.

This clonotype was observed a few times. The V gene is TRBV12-3 or TRBV12-4, the J gene TRBJ2-7; D possibly uses TRBD1 or TRBD2 (5 bases each). Between the trimmed V and J ends, which lost 7 bases and 5 bases, there was a span of 18 bases. The CDR3 sequence is 14 residues long. This chain's CDR3 is CASTKGAGSDEQYF. The CDR3 coding sequence is TGTGCCAGCACCAAAGGCGCAGGGAGCGACGAGCAGTACTTC.

In this sample, this clonotype turned up a few times. V usage is TRBV5-1 and J usage is TRBJ1-2, with D unclear. The CDR3 totals 15 residues. Germline V CDR1 and CDR2: SGHRS, YFSETQ. V was pared by 0 bases and J by 2 bases, with 11 bases between. This chain's CDR3 is CASSLGYTANYGYTF. The CDR3 region has the DNA TGCGCCAGCAGCTTGGGGTACACCGCAAACTATGGCTACACCTTC.

This clonotype was seen only a few times. The chain carries TRBV7-2 and TRBJ1-6; D is unresolved. The V gene lost 2 bases and the J gene lost 10 bases, with 9 bases spanning the gap. Germline CDR1 SGHTA, CDR2 FQGNSA. This CDR3 is 13 amino acids long. CDR3 in amino acids: CASSLWGNSPLHF. The CDR3 DNA is TGTGCCAGCAGCTTATGGGGAAACTCACCCCTCCACTTT.

Concerning this clonotype itself: Mismatch with germline at one junction end may stem from a read error. V usage is TRBV7-9 and J usage is TRBJ2-7; no clear D. The CDR3 length is 13 residues. Germline CDR1 reads SEHNR; CDR2 reads FQNEAQ (reference sequence). The CDR3 loop is CASSLGSSYEEYF. The CDR3 region has the DNA TGTGCCAGCAGCTTGGGATCCTCCTACGAGGAGTACTTC.

CDR3: CASRTWDRGFPGELFF. CDR3 nucleotide sequence: TGTGCCAGCAGAACTTGGGACAGGGGGTTTCCCGGGGAGCTGTTTTTT. The gene calls are TRBV28 and TRBJ2-2; 11 bases line up with TRBD1. With V trimmed by 6 bases and J by 6 bases, 9 bases remained unmatched. The CDR3 extends over 16 amino acids. Germline CDR1 is MDHEN and CDR2 is SYDVKM.

This clonotype was counted between two and nine times. This chain uses TRBV5-1 with TRBJ1-2, with D unclear. CDR1 and CDR2 from the germline V gene are SGHRS and YFSETQ. Trimming left V 1 base short and J 3 bases short, with 7 bases between. The CDR3 is 13 residues long. CDR3: CASSLLQDYGYTF. CDR3 bases: TGCGCCAGCAGCTTGTTGCAGGACTATGGCTACACCTTC.

J is TRBJ2-7 and V is TRBV3-1, with D perhaps TRBD2 (6 bases). Germline assignment: CDR1 LGHDT and CDR2 YNNKEL (reference sequence). CDR3 length: 15 amino acids. V shed 3 bases and J shed 2 bases, with 14 bases lying between them. In DNA form, the CDR3 reads TGTGCCAGCAGCCATCACGGGGCGGGGACCTACGAGCAGTACTTC. This encodes CASSHHGAGTYEQYF.

The V and J genes are TRBV5-1 and TRBJ2-3; D is possibly TRBD1 (6 bases). Germline CDR1 SGHRS, CDR2 YFSETQ. CDR3 length: 17 residues. With 0 bases removed from V and 2 bases from J, the gap between germline ends came to 16 bases. CDR3 DNA sequence: TGCGCCAGCAGCTTGGTTCCCAGGGGAAGATTCACAGATACGCAGTATTTT. Protein: CASSLVPRGRFTDTQYF.

This clonotype was recorded only once. Relative to the germline gene, one junction end is altered; a read error may explain this. The chain recombines TRBV12-3 or TRBV12-4 with TRBJ2-3; the D gene is possibly TRBD1 (5 bases). The CDR3 spans 11 residues. CDR3 in DNA: TGTACCAGCTCTTCAGGGGATACGCAGTATTTT. It is translated as CTSSSGDTQYF.

The V and J genes are TRBV4-1 and TRBJ1-1; the D is unclear. This CDR3 comprises 15 residues. Between the trimmed V and J ends, which lost 0 bases and 1 base, there was a span of 9 bases. Per the germline V gene, CDR1 is MGHRA and CDR2 is YSYEKL. The CDR3 region is CASSQETPGNTEAFF. CDR3 in DNA: TGCGCCAGCAGCCAAGAGACCCCAGGGAACACTGAAGCTTTCTTT.

This clonotype appeared once. This chain links TRBV20-1 with TRBJ2-4, with 12 bases fitting TRBD1. Germline V gives CDR1 DFQATT, CDR2 SNEGSKA (reference sequence). The CDR3 is made up of 17 amino acids. The V gene end was trimmed by 7 bases and the J gene end by 3 bases; junction bases not matched to a gene: 13. CDR3 in amino acids: CSVSTSGQGAVKNIQYF. As DNA, the CDR3 is TGCAGTGTCTCCACTTCGGGACAGGGGGCTGTCAAAAACATTCAGTACTTC.

The table lists this clonotype with a few counts. This chain joins TRBV10-3 and TRBJ1-4, with D maybe TRBD1 (5 bases). V shed 11 bases and J shed 2 bases, with 12 bases lying between them. Germline-derived CDR1 and CDR2 are ENHRY and SYGVKD. The CDR3 runs 13 residues. CDR3 amino acids: CAAGPGTNEKLFF. The CDR3 DNA sequence: TGTGCCGCGGGACCGGGGACTAATGAAAAACTGTTTTTT.

The chain links TRBV7-9 to TRBJ2-3, with D maybe TRBD1 (6 bases). This CDR3 spans 16 amino acids. Trimming removed 4 bases from V and 2 bases from J, with 16 bases in between. Germline lookup yields CDR1 SEHNR and CDR2 FQNEAQ (reference sequence). The DNA of the CDR3 is TGTGCCAGCAGCTCAGGGGACACCCATTCCACAGATACGCAGTATTTT. Amino acids: CASSSGDTHSTDTQYF. Combining the CDR3 with reference TRBV7-9 and TRBJ2-3 gives the whole variable domain DTGVSQNPRHKITKRGQNVTFRCDPISEHNRLYWYRQTLGQGPEFLTYFQNEAQLEKSRLLSDRFSAERPKGSFSTLEIQRTEQGDSAMYLCASSSGDTHSTDTQYFGPGTRLTVL.

In its sample, this clonotype was seen many times. The V gene is TRBV7-9, the J gene TRBJ2-1, with D hard to call. V was cut by 3 bases and J by 6 bases, with 6 bases left in between. Germline V CDR1 and CDR2: SEHNR, FQNEAQ (reference sequence). This CDR3 spans 12 amino acids. CDR3 sequence: CASSFRPNEQFF. The CDR3, as DNA: TGTGCCAGCAGCTTCCGCCCCAATGAGCAGTTCTTC.

This clonotype was seen more than once but under ten times. This chain links TRBV6-1 with TRBJ1-2, with D unresolved. Between the trimmed V and J ends, which lost 2 bases and 8 bases, there was a span of 15 bases. Per germline, CDR1 MNHNS and CDR2 SASEGT. The CDR3 spans 14 residues. The CDR3 DNA is TGTGCCAGCAGTGAATTCGGGTCCCAAGGCGGCTACACCTTC. As protein: CASSEFGSQGGYTF.

This chain links TRBV9 with TRBJ2-7, with 8 bases aligning to TRBD1. The germline CDR1 and CDR2 sequences are SGDLS and YYNGEE. The CDR3 sequence is 18 residues long. J lost 3 bases, V lost 2 bases, and 16 bases had no gene match. The DNA of the CDR3 is TGTGCCAGCAGCGTCCAGGACAGGGTAAGTGGAATGGGCTACGAGCAGTACTTC. Residues: CASSVQDRVSGMGYEQYF. The full variable domain, completed using reference TRBV9 and TRBJ2-7, is DSGVTQTPKHLITATGQRVTLRCSPRSGDLSVYWYQQSLDQGLQFLIQYYNGEERAKGNILERFSAQQFPDLHSELNLSSLELGDSALYFCASSVQDRVSGMGYEQYFGPGTRLTVT.

CDR3 sequence (DNA): TGTGCCAGCAGCCAAGATCAGGGTCTCTATGGCTACACCTTC. Translated, it gives CASSQDQGLYGYTF. This sequence joins TRBV3-1 and TRBJ1-2; TRBD1 might be the D (5 bases). Germline V gene sequence: CDR1 LGHDT, CDR2 YNNKEL (reference sequence). Trimming cost V 0 bases and J 4 bases, with 9 bases left between them. The CDR3 covers 14 residues.

This sequence joins TRBV2 and TRBJ2-1, with a tentative D call TRBD2 (7 bases). Deletions cut 8 bases from V and 7 bases from J, with 18 bases between. There are 14 residues in the CDR3. The V gene's germline CDR1 is SNHLY and CDR2 FYNNEI. In DNA, the CDR3 is TGTGCCAGCGGGGGGGGGACATCTGAGAATGAGCAGTTCTTC. Its translation: CASGGGTSENEQFF.